Below, 16 T cell receptor beta chains from the same sample are listed, as sequenced in a study of cytomegalovirus exposure and HLA in healthy donors. Both 60 Vbeta primers and 13 Jbeta primers went into the PCR. The protocol was immunoSEQ multiplex PCR, while the TCRdb copy is restricted to in-frame clones and leaves out a portion. Of fewer than 250,000 clones detected, around 80% appear once; the ten largest clones hold roughly 0.71%. Sequenced material: PBMCs. The receptors were sampled from a boy aged 2 to 10 in good health and CMV-seronegative.

This clone was seen only a few times. The CDR3 region is CASSTTGVHEQYF. CDR3 nucleotide sequence: TGTGCCAGCAGTACTACAGGGGTCCACGAGCAGTACTTC. The chain recombines TRBV6-5 with TRBJ2-7, with 7 bases that match TRBD1. Germline CDR1 and CDR2: MNHEY and SVGAGI. V lost 5 bases and J lost 5; bases outside the gene matches: 6. The CDR3 totals 13 residues.

The V and J genes are TRBV12-5 and TRBJ1-2; D gene unclear. Germline lookup yields CDR1 LGHNT and CDR2 FRNRAP. This CDR3 has 14 amino acids. Between the trimmed V and J ends, which lost 1 base and 4 bases, there was a span of 10 bases. The CDR3: CASGLGDDFYGYTF. DNA for the CDR3: TGTGCTAGTGGTTTGGGAGATGACTTCTATGGCTACACCTTC.

The rearrangement uses TRBV21-1 and TRBJ1-5; no DNA check was done on the table's D call, TRBD1. TRBV21-1 is designated a pseudogene. This CDR3 comprises 17 residues. CDR3 coding DNA: TGTGCCAGCAGCTCCAGGGACAGGGCAACGAGCAATCAGCCCCAGCATTTT. It encodes CASSSRDRATSNQPQHF.

V is TRBV19 and J is TRBJ2-1, with 9 bases matching TRBD2. V was clipped by 5 bases and J by 7 bases; unmatched bases: 9. This CDR3 is built from 15 residues. CDR1 is LNHDA and CDR2 is SQIVND in the germline V gene (reference sequence). The CDR3 nucleotides read TGTGCCAGTAGTTATGGCGGGAGGGCTAGGAATGAGCAGTTCTTC. It encodes CASSYGGRARNEQFF.

This chain joins TRBV29-1 and TRBJ2-5, with 10 bases aligning to TRBD1. CDR1 and CDR2 from the germline V gene are SQVTM and ANQGSEA. The CDR3 consists of 14 residues. V lost 6 bases and J lost 5; bases outside the gene matches: 9. CDR3 in amino acids: CSVDPGQGFETQYF. The CDR3, as DNA: TGCAGCGTAGACCCGGGACAGGGGTTTGAGACCCAGTACTTC.

V is TRBV5-8 and J is TRBJ2-3, with D maybe TRBD2 (5 bases). CDR1 and CDR2 from the germline V gene are SGHTS and YDEGEE. V lost 4 bases, J lost 0 bases, and 15 bases lay in between. The CDR3 loop spans 16 amino acids. The CDR3 nucleotides are TGTGCCAGCAGCCCGTGGACTGATCCTAGCACAGATACGCAGTATTTT. Its protein product is CASSPWTDPSTDTQYF.

The chain has TRBV10-3 and TRBJ1-1, with TRBD1 identical over 7 bases. The CDR3 runs to 13 residues. With 3 bases clipped from V and 6 bases from J, the junction kept 4 bases outside the gene matches. From germline, CDR1 is ENHRY and CDR2 SYGVKD. CDR3 residues: CAISEGQGAEAFF. CDR3 DNA sequence: TGTGCCATCAGTGAAGGGCAGGGGGCTGAAGCTTTCTTT.

This rearrangement joins TRBV5-6 to TRBJ2-3; D gene unclear. There are 16 residues in the CDR3. Trimming left V 6 bases short and J 4 bases short, with 21 bases between. Germline V lookup: CDR1 SGHDT, CDR2 YYEEEE. CDR3: CASTRRVRLRADTQYF. The CDR3 nucleotides are TGTGCCAGCACCCGTCGCGTCAGGCTTCGCGCAGATACGCAGTATTTT.

This chain uses TRBV2 with TRBJ1-2, with TRBD1 as a possible D gene (5 bases). Trimming stripped 1 base from V and 0 bases from J, with 12 bases between. The CDR3 extends over 16 amino acids. Germline-derived CDR1 and CDR2 are SNHLY and FYNNEI. This CDR3 reads CASSEVPGIANYGYTF. DNA for the CDR3: TGTGCCAGCAGTGAAGTCCCAGGGATAGCTAACTATGGCTACACCTTC.

J is TRBJ2-7 and V is TRBV6-5; 8 bases align to TRBD1. CDR1 and CDR2 from the germline V gene are MNHEY and SVGAGI. Unmatched junction bases numbered 5, after V lost 6 bases and J lost 4 bases. This CDR3 is built from 13 residues. The CDR3 reads CASRHRGWYEQYF. The DNA for the CDR3 is TGTGCCAGCAGGCACAGGGGGTGGTACGAGCAGTACTTC.

This clone was found once. This sequence joins TRBV5-4 and TRBJ1-3; D may be TRBD1 (6 bases). The germline CDR1 and CDR2 sequences are SGHNT and YYREEE (reference sequence). The CDR3 loop spans 15 amino acids. V was shortened by 0 bases and J by 4 bases, with 11 bases between the two germline ends. In DNA, the CDR3 is TGTGCCAGCAGCTTGGATGCAGGGGTCGGAAACACCATATATTTT. This encodes CASSLDAGVGNTIYF.

The genes are TRBV15 and TRBJ2-2; D gene unclear. The CDR3 length is 14 residues. Trimming took off 1 base at V and 1 base at J, with 4 bases between the two ends. Looked up from germline, CDR1 is LNHNV and CDR2 is YYDKDF (reference sequence). As DNA, the CDR3 is TGTGCCACCAGCAGAGGACAGAACACCGGGGAGCTGTTTTTT. This gives the protein CATSRGQNTGELFF. Using reference TRBV15 and TRBJ2-2 for the parts outside the CDR3, the full variable domain is DAMVIQNPRYQVTQFGKPVTLSCSQTLNHNVMYWYQQKSSQAPKLLFHYYDKDFNNEADTPDNFQSRRPNTSFCFLDIRSPGLGDTAMYLCATSRGQNTGELFFGEGSRLTVL.

V gene TRBV29-1 combines with J gene TRBJ1-2; a weak D match, TRBD1 (6 bases). Trimming cost V 6 bases and J 3 bases, with 20 bases left between them. Per the germline V gene, CDR1 is SQVTM and CDR2 is ANQGSEA. The CDR3 consists of 15 residues. CDR3 sequence (DNA): TGCAGCGTCGTATCGACAGGTCCTCGGGACTATGGCTACACCTTC. Translating it yields CSVVSTGPRDYGYTF. The full variable domain, completed using reference TRBV29-1 and TRBJ1-2, is SAVISQKPSRDICQRGTSLTIQCQVDSQVTMMFWYRQQPGQSLTLIATANQGSEATYESGFVIDKFPISRPNLTFSTLTVSNMSPEDSSIYLCSVVSTGPRDYGYTFGSGTRLTVV.

The rearrangement uses TRBV14 and TRBJ2-7; D may be TRBD1 (5 bases). Germline V CDR1 and CDR2: SGHDN, FVKESK. V was cut by 1 base and J by 1 base, with 11 bases left in between. The CDR3 extends over 15 amino acids. Here the CDR3 reads CASSQAAGRSYEQYF. The DNA of the CDR3 is TGTGCCAGCAGCCAAGCGGCAGGGCGTTCCTACGAGCAGTACTTC.

This clone was observed a single time. The chain combines TRBV7-2 with TRBJ1-1; D possibly corresponds to TRBD1 (5 bases). Trimming took 0 bases from V and 5 from J, leaving 13 bases between them. The CDR3 length is 15 residues. Looked up from germline, CDR1 is SGHTA and CDR2 is FQGNSA. CDR3 sequence (DNA): TGTGCCAGCAGCTTAGCGTGGGGGGGGATAACTGAAGCTTTCTTT. Protein sequence: CASSLAWGGITEAFF.

The chain employs TRBV2 and TRBJ2-5, with TRBD2 matching over 7 bases. The J call may be faulty, since TRBJ2-7 better matches the DNA end. The CDR3 is 17 residues long. From germline, CDR1 is SNHLY and CDR2 FYNNEI. Written as DNA, the CDR3 is TGTGCCAGCAGTGAATCTACCCTAGGGAGGGGAACCTACGAGCAGTACTTC. This translates into CASSESTLGRGTYEQYF.